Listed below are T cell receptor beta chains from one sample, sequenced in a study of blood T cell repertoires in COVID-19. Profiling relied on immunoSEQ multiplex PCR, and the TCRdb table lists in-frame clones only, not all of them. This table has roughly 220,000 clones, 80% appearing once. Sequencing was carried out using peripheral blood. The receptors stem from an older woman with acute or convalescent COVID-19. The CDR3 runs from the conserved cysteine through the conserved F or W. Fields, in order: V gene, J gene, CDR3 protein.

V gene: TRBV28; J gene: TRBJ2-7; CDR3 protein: CASRIQGAYEQYF
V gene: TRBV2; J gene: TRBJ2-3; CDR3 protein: CASSVRRDSTDTQYF
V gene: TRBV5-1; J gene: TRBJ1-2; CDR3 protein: CASSVDRSGYTF
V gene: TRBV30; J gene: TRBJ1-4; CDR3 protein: CAWSEPTGVYEKLFF
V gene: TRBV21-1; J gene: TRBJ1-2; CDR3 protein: CATGAGGTGDYGYTF
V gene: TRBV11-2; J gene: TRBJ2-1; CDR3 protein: CASSLDRGSSYNEQFF
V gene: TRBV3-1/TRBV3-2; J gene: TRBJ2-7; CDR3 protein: CASSQDRPSGTYEQYF
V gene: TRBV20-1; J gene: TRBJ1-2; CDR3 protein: CSASGTGYRGYGYTF
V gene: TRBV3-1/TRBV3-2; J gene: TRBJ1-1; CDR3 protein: CASSRTVNTEAFF
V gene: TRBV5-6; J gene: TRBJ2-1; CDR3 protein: CASSLEGIFFLDGEQFF
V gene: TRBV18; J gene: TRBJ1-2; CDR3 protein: CASSQEPRKQGSRFF
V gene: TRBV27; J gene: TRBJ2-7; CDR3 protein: CASSLSTGQGPNEQYF
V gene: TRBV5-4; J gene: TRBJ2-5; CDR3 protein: CASTPEGQGQETQYF
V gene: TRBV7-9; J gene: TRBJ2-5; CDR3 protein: CASSLSYGQETQYF
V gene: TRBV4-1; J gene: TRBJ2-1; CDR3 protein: CASSQARTNEQFF
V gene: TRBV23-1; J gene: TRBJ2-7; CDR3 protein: CASGRDRDFYEQYF
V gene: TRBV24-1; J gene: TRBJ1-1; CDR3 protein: CATSDLHGELGAFF
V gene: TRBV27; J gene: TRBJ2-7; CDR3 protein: CASSLAGAYPYEQYF
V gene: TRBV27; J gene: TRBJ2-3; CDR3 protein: CASSLFSGSSADTQYF
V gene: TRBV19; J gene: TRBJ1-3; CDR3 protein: CASSTGTRGPRNTIYF
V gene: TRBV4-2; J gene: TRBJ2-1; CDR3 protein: CASSQERENGSEQFF